Listed below are T cell receptor beta chains from one sample, sequenced in a study of glioma-infiltrating T cells after dendritic cell vaccination. Profiling relied on immunoSEQ multiplex PCR, and the TCRdb table lists in-frame clones only, not all of them. The table has 71,000 or so clones, 81% seen once; the top ten hold roughly 7.9%. The specimen was blood, collected before dendritic cell vaccination. Receptors were obtained from a human donor with glioblastoma. Each CDR3 is given with its conserved first and last residue. D genes are given only for firm matches. Part of the rows lack a size; the others show once, few, many or a class for expanded clones.

v_gene	d_gene	abundance	j_gene	CDR3aa	CDR3nt
TRBV5-6	-	-	TRBJ2-3	CASSETPDTQYF	TGTGCCAGCAGCGAGACACCAGATACGCAGTATTTT
TRBV2	-	-	TRBJ1-5	CASSGGREMPQHF	TGTGCCAGCAGTGGAGGGAGAGAAATGCCCCAGCATTTT
TRBV6-5	TRBD1	-	TRBJ2-2	CASSTGQMNTGELFF	TGTGCCAGCAGTACGGGACAGATGAACACCGGGGAGCTGTTTTTT
TRBV4-3	-	once	TRBJ2-2	CASSQTRGSTGELFF	TGCGCCAGCAGCCAAACACGGGGGAGCACCGGGGAGCTGTTTTTT
TRBV18	TRBD1	-	TRBJ1-6	CASSDRGTSPLHF	TGTGCCAGCTCCGACAGGGGAACTTCACCCCTCCACTTT
TRBV2	TRBD2	few	TRBJ2-1	CASSRAGDNEQFF	TGTGCCAGCAGCAGAGCGGGGGACAATGAGCAGTTCTTC
TRBV7-8	TRBD1	-	TRBJ1-4	CASSPVGGKKKLFF	TGTGCCAGCAGCCCCGTAGGGGGCAAAAAAAAACTGTTTTTT
TRBV5-1	TRBD1	-	TRBJ1-1	CASSLGGTANTEAFF	TGCGCCAGCAGCTTGGGAGGGACAGCGAACACTGAAGCTTTCTTT
TRBV10-3	-	once	TRBJ1-2	CAISDAGHASNYGYTF	TGTGCCATCAGTGACGCCGGACACGCTTCTAACTATGGCTACACCTTC
TRBV7-9	-	-	TRBJ1-6	CASSSEVSGASGSPLHF	TGTGCCAGCAGCTCTGAAGTATCCGGGGCTAGCGGTTCACCCCTCCACTTT
TRBV5-6	TRBD1	-	TRBJ1-3	CASSLRGQGTSGNTIYF	TGTGCCAGCAGCTTGAGGGGACAGGGGACCTCTGGAAACACCATATATTTT
TRBV28	-	-	TRBJ1-1	CASSLSSGPGHTEAFF	TGTGCCAGCAGTTTATCGTCAGGGCCCGGGCACACTGAAGCTTTCTTT
TRBV5-1	-	once	TRBJ1-4	CASSFRDPNEKLFF	TGCGCCAGCAGCTTCCGGGATCCTAATGAAAAACTGTTTTTT
TRBV13	-	-	TRBJ2-1	CASSLRSAAYNEQFF	TGTGCCAGCAGCTTACGTTCCGCGGCCTACAATGAGCAGTTCTTC
TRBV18	TRBD1	few	TRBJ1-6	CASSSGTGTSENSPLHF	TGTGCCAGCTCGTCAGGGACAGGGACGTCGGAAAATTCACCCCTCCACTTT
TRBV6-6	-	-	TRBJ1-6	CASSYSTNSPLHF	TGTGCCAGCAGTTACTCGACAAATTCACCCCTCCACTTT
TRBV5-6	TRBD1	-	TRBJ1-2	CASSLGPRTGGGYTF	TGTGCCAGCAGCTTGGGTCCTCGGACAGGTGGTGGCTACACCTTC
TRBV4-3	-	-	TRBJ2-2	CASSQALGKTGELFF	TGCGCCAGCAGCCAAGCTCTTGGCAAGACCGGGGAGCTGTTTTTT
TRBV5-1	TRBD2	-	TRBJ2-5	CASSPRLAEETQYF	TGCGCCAGCAGCCCGAGACTAGCGGAAGAGACCCAGTACTTC
TRBV9	TRBD2	-	TRBJ2-2	CASSARAGGRSGELFF	TGTGCCAGCAGCGCCCGAGCGGGGGGGCGGTCCGGGGAGCTGTTTTTT
TRBV7-3	TRBD1	-	TRBJ1-1	CASSQNDRGLAFF	TGTGCCAGCAGCCAAAACGACAGGGGGCTGGCTTTCTTT
TRBV27	-	few	TRBJ1-4	CASSLLGGGEKLFF	TGTGCCAGCAGTTTACTGGGAGGGGGTGAAAAACTGTTTTTT
TRBV27	-	-	TRBJ2-7	CASAWGVSYEQYF	TGTGCCAGCGCCTGGGGGGTCTCCTACGAGCAGTACTTC
TRBV6-4	-	once	TRBJ1-6	CASSDSGAAGSPLHF	TGTGCCAGCAGTGACTCGGGGGCGGCCGGTTCACCCCTCCACTTT
TRBV25-1	TRBD1	-	TRBJ1-4	CASSAPTGWGEKLFF	TGTGCCAGCAGTGCACCGACAGGGTGGGGTGAAAAACTGTTTTTT
TRBV9	TRBD1	-	TRBJ1-4	CASSVSGGPNEKLFF	TGTGCCAGCAGCGTTTCAGGGGGACCTAATGAAAAACTGTTTTTT
TRBV6-5	TRBD1	-	TRBJ2-5	CASSYPGQATQETQYF	TGTGCCAGCAGTTACCCGGGACAGGCGACTCAAGAGACCCAGTACTTC
TRBV5-4	-	-	TRBJ2-5	CASSSTGSGQTQYF	TGTGCCAGCAGCTCTACAGGGAGTGGACAGACCCAGTACTTC
TRBV19	-	-	TRBJ1-6	CASSMIVPGESSYNSPLHF	TGTGCCAGTAGTATGATTGTGCCAGGGGAGAGCTCCTATAATTCACCCCTCCACTTT
TRBV7-2	-	-	TRBJ2-5	CASSLVSDQETQYF	TGTGCCAGCAGCTTAGTTTCAGACCAAGAGACCCAGTACTTC
TRBV6-5	-	-	TRBJ1-1	CASSGQREAFF	TGTGCCAGCAGTGGACAGAGAGAAGCTTTCTTT
TRBV11-2	TRBD2	many	TRBJ2-3	CASSPGLATDTQYF	TGTGCCAGCAGTCCGGGACTAGCCACAGATACGCAGTATTTT
TRBV5-8	-	-	TRBJ2-3	CASSLGGEDTQYF	TGTGCCAGCAGCTTGGGGGGGGAAGATACGCAGTATTTT
TRBV19	TRBD1	-	TRBJ1-1	CASTDRDTEAFF	TGTGCCAGTACCGACAGGGACACTGAAGCTTTCTTT
TRBV19	-	-	TRBJ1-5	CASSTWEGGNQPQHF	TGTGCCAGTAGTACATGGGAGGGGGGCAATCAGCCCCAGCATTTT